This TCR beta chain originates from a study of blood T cell repertoires in COVID-19. The data were produced by immunoSEQ multiplex PCR, yet TCRdb's version contains in-frame clones alone and is incomplete. The data hold about 76,000 clones, with 75% to 85% observed a single time. V gave up 2 bases and J gave up 7 bases; unmatched junction bases: 6. CDR3 size: 15 residues. Germline CDR1 reads MNHEY; CDR2 reads SVGAGI. Seattle enrolled patients during active infection and tracked them longitudinally. The receptor was derived from a man aged 45 to 65 with COVID-19, enrolled during active disease. Sequences were obtained from peripheral blood. The V and J genes are TRBV6-5 and TRBJ2-2; 8 nucleotides agree with TRBD2. Here the CDR3 DNA reads TGTGCCAGCAGTTACACGGGAGGGCCCCACGGGGAGCTGTTTTTT. As protein: CASSYTGGPHGELFF.